This T cell receptor beta chain was sequenced in a study of human T cells and chemical hapten exposure. Study-wide points: There was no change with DPC sensitization in TCRs above 1 in 1000 frequency.

Time point indicated: healthy volunteer bleed at 2 weeks. RNA extraction used unfractionated whole blood as the source of total RNA. In this sample, this clonotype turned up a few times. Its antigen is as yet unknown. CDR1 MNHEY and CDR2 SMNVEV come from the germline V gene (reference sequence). V lost 2 bases and J lost 9, with 13 bases in between. CDR3 length: 13 residues. Individual cDNA molecules received unique molecular identifiers in the library. In the study's own analysis: With a range of about 23,224 to 750,000, the median per sample was about 87,000 TCRs. Via MiXCR, TCRdb re-called the RACE reads, giving one row per CDR3 protein. TCRdb, rather than the study authors, made the V and J calls. The table has 45,000 or so distinct CDR3 sequences, almost 4.5% seen once.

The receptor's source is a human donor in good health. Some clones in this sample may be carry-over from other donors' samples. The sample consisted of whole blood. The gene calls are TRBV27 and TRBJ2-5, with D perhaps TRBD1 (6 bases). The CDR3 bases are TGTGCCAGCAGTTTAGGACAGTTCTCGGCCCAGTACTTC. Protein: CASSLGQFSAQYF.